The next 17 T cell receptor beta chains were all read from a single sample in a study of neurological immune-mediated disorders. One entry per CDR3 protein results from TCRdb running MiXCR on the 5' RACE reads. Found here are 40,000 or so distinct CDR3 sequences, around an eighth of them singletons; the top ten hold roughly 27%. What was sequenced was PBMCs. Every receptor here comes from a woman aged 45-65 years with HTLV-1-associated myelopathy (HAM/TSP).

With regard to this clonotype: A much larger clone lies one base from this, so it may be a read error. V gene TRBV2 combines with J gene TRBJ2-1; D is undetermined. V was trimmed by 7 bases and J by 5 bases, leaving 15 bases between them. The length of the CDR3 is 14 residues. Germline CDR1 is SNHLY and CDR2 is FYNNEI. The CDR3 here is CASIPLLKNNEQFF. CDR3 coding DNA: TGTGCCAGCATCCCCCTACTAAAAAACAATGAGCAGTTCTTC.

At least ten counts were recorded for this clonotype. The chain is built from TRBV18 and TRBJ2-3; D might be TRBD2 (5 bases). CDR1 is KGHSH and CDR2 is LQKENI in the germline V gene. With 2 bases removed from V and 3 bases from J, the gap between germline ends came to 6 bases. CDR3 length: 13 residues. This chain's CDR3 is CASSPRGTDTQYF. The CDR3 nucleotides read TGTGCCAGCTCACCAAGAGGGACAGATACGCAGTATTTT.

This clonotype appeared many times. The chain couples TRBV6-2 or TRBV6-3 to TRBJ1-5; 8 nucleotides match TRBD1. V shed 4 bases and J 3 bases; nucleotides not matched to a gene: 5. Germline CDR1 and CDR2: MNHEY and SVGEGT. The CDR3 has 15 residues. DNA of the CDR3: TGTGCCAGCAGTTTCCAGGGGGCGGACAATCAGCCCCAGCATTTT. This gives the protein CASSFQGADNQPQHF.

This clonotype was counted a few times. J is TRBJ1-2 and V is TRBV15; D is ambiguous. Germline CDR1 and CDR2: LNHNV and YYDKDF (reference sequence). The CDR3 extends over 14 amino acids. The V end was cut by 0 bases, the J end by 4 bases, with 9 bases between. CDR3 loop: CATSREGSGYGYTF. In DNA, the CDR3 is TGTGCCACCAGCAGAGAAGGGTCGGGCTATGGCTACACCTTC.

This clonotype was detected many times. The CDR3 reads CASSLKGGTDTQYF. CDR3 in DNA: TGCGCCAGCAGCTTGAAGGGTGGCACAGATACGCAGTATTTT. The chain combines TRBV5-1 with TRBJ2-3; D is uncertain. Germline CDR1 and CDR2: SGHRS and YFSETQ. The CDR3 runs 14 residues. The ends were cut back, 1 base at V and 1 base at J, with 7 bases in the middle.

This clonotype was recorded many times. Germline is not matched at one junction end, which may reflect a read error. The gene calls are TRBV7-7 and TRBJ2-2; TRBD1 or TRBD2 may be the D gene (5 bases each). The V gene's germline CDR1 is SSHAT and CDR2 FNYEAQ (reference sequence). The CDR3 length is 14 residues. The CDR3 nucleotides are TGTGCTAGCAGCACCGACGGGGCCGCCGGGGAGCTGTTTTTT. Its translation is CASSTDGAAGELFF.

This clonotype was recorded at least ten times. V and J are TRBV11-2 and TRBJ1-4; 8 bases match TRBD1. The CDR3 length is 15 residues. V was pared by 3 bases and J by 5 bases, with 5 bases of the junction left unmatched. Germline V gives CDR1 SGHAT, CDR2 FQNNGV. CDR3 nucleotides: TGTGCCAGCAGCTTTGGGACAGGCATAAATGAAAAACTGTTTTTT. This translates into CASSFGTGINEKLFF.

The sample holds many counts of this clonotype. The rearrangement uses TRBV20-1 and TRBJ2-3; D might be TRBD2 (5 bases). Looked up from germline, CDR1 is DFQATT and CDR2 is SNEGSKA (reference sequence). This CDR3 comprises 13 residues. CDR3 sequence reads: CTPERASTDTQYF. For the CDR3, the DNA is TGCACCCCAGAGAGGGCTAGCACAGATACGCAGTATTTT.

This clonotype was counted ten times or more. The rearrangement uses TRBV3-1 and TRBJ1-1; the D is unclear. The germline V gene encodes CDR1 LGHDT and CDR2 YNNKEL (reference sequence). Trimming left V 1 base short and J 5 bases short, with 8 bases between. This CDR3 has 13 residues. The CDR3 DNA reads TGTGCCAGCAGCCAAGGGCGGGAAACTGAAGCTTTCTTT. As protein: CASSQGRETEAFF.

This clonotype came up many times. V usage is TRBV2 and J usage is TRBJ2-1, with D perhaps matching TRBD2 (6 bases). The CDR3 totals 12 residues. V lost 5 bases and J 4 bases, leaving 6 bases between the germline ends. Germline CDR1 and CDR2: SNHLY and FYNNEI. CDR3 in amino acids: CASSREYNEQFF. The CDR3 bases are TGTGCCAGCAGTCGGGAGTACAATGAGCAGTTCTTC.

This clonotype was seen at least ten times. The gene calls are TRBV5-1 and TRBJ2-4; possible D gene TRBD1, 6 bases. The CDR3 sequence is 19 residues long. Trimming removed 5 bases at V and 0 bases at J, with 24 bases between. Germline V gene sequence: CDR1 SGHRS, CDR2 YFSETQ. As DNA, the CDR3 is TGCGCCAGCAGTCCCGGACAGTCCACTAAACTTCTAGCCAAAAACATTCAGTACTTC. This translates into CASSPGQSTKLLAKNIQYF.

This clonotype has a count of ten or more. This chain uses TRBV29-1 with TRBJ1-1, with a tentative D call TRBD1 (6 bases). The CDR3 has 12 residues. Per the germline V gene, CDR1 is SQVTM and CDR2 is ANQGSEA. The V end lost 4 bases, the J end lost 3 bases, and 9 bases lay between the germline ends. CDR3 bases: TGCAGCGTTGGCAGGGGAGACACTGAAGCTTTCTTT. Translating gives CSVGRGDTEAFF.

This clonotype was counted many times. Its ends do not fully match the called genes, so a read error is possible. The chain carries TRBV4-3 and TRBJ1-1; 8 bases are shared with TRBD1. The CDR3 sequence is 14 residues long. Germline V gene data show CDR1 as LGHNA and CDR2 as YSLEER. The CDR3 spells CASSLGTGNTEAFF. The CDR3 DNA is TGTGCCAGCAGCTTAGGGACAGGGAACACTGAAGCTTTCTTT.

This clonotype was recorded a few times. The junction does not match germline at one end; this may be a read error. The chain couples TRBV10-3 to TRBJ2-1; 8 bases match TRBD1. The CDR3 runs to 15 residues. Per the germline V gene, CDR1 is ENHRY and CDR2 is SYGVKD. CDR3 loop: CANSQETGAYNDQLF. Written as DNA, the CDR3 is TGTGCCAACAGTCAAGAGACAGGGGCGTACAATGATCAGTTATTC.

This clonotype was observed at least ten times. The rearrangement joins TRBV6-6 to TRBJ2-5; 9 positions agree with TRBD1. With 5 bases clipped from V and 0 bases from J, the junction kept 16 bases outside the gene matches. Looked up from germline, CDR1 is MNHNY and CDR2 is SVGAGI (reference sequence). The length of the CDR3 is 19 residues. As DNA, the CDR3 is TGTGCCAGCAGTCCAAAAATGCCGGGACAGGGATTCTACCAAGAGACCCAGTACTTC. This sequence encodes CASSPKMPGQGFYQETQYF.

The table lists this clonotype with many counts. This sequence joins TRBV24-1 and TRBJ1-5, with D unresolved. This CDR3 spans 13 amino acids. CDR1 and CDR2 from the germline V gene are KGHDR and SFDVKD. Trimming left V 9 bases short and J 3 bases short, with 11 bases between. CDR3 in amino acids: CATSNSNNQPQHF. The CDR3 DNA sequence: TGTGCCACCTCGAACAGTAACAATCAGCCCCAGCATTTT.

CDR3 coding DNA: TGTGCCAGCACCCCGGGGATTAGCGGGGGCCTCACAGATACGCAGTATTTT. It translates to CASTPGISGGLTDTQYF. The chain uses TRBV11-2 and TRBJ2-3; 9 nucleotides align to TRBD2. With V trimmed by 7 bases and J by 2 bases, 13 bases remained unmatched. Germline lookup yields CDR1 SGHAT and CDR2 FQNNGV. CDR3 size: 17 residues.